A single sample gave rise to the 11 T cell receptor beta chains below, sequenced in a study of T cell responses to AZD1222 COVID-19 vaccine (dated by TCRdb to the early 2020s). Libraries were built with the immunoSEQ multiplex PCR assay. Held by TCRdb, this immuneACCESS table contains in-frame sequences only and omits some clones. Under half of the omission traces to an unresolved V gene where checked; the cause of the rest is unknown. Counted in this sample were 100,000 or so clones; 70% to 90% of them appeared once. The ten biggest clones cover less than 9.5% of the sample. Taken with the paper, the label for time point translates to: baseline before first vaccination. The sample was peripheral blood, taken on day 0 of AZD1222 vaccination. The receptor source for this set is an adult in good health.

The chain recombines TRBV24-1 with TRBJ2-5, with 13 bases aligning to TRBD2. CDR3 size: 16 residues. Trimming removed 2 bases from V and 2 bases from J; junction bases left unmatched: 1. The germline CDR1 and CDR2 sequences are KGHDR and SFDVKD. This CDR3 reads CATSDSGLAGQETQYF. The CDR3 nucleotides read TGTGCCACCAGTGATTCGGGACTAGCGGGGCAAGAGACCCAGTACTTC.

V and J are TRBV5-1 and TRBJ2-1, with D possibly being TRBD2 (5 bases). The CDR3 totals 15 residues. Germline V gene lookup returns CDR1 SGHRS and CDR2 YFSETQ. V lost 7 bases and J lost 4, with 18 bases in between. As DNA, the CDR3 is TGCGCCAGCCAACAAGACGGAGGCAGATACAATGAGCAGTTCTTC. This sequence encodes CASQQDGGRYNEQFF.

The rearrangement links TRBV6-5 to TRBJ2-5, with unresolved D. The V end was cut by 7 bases, the J end by 4 bases, with 7 bases between. The CDR3 is 11 amino acids. The germline gives CDR1 MNHEY, CDR2 SVGAGI. The CDR3 sequence is CASMWGETQYF. CDR3 nucleotides: TGTGCCAGCATGTGGGGAGAGACCCAGTACTTC.

The genes are TRBV6-2 or TRBV6-3 and TRBJ2-1; D is undetermined. The CDR3 length is 16 residues. CDR1 MNHEY and CDR2 SVGEGT come from the germline V gene. V lost 5 bases, J lost 5 bases, and 19 bases lay in between. The CDR3 is CASSQDTPDENNEQFF. The CDR3 nucleotides read TGTGCCAGCAGTCAAGACACCCCCGACGAGAACAATGAGCAGTTCTTC.

V is TRBV27 and J is TRBJ2-7, with no clear D. The CDR3 has 13 residues. Trimming took off 6 bases at V and 1 base at J, with 10 bases between the two ends. Germline lookup yields CDR1 MNHEY and CDR2 SMNVEV (reference sequence). This CDR3 is CASSVLISYEQYF. The CDR3 DNA reads as TGTGCCAGCAGCGTCTTGATATCCTACGAGCAGTACTTC.

The V gene is TRBV6-5, the J gene TRBJ1-1; unclear D gene. The germline gives CDR1 MNHEY, CDR2 SVGAGI. The CDR3 has 13 residues. Between the trimmed V and J ends, which lost 4 bases and 4 bases, there was a span of 10 bases. As DNA, the CDR3 is TGTGCCAGCAGTTCTTTTGAGATCACTGAAGCTTTCTTT. It translates to CASSSFEITEAFF.

Comment on this clone: This CDR3 is also generated by other DNA sequences in the sample. This CDR3 is CAWSRRERETQYF. As DNA, the CDR3 is TGTGCCTGGAGTAGGCGGGAGAGGGAGACCCAGTACTTC. V and J are TRBV30 and TRBJ2-5; 7 bases line up with TRBD2. V lost 2 bases and J lost 5; bases outside the gene matches: 5. CDR1 and CDR2 (germline): GTSNPN, SVGIG (reference sequence). The CDR3 is made up of 13 amino acids.

The V gene is TRBV2, the J gene TRBJ1-2; D remains ambiguous. Per the germline V gene, CDR1 is SNHLY and CDR2 is FYNNEI. There are 12 residues in the CDR3. Trimming left V 2 bases short and J 5 bases short, with 6 bases between. The CDR3 reads CASSEHPYGYTF. CDR3 sequence (DNA): TGTGCCAGCAGTGAACACCCTTATGGCTACACCTTC.

The rearrangement uses TRBV7-9 and TRBJ2-7; perhaps TRBD2 as D (5 bases). The V and J ends lost 0 bases and 5 bases respectively, with 8 bases between them. CDR3 size: 13 residues. The germline gives CDR1 SEHNR, CDR2 FQNEAQ (reference sequence). The DNA of the CDR3 is TGTGCCAGCAGCTTAGCGGGAGTCAACGAGCAGTACTTC. Translation: CASSLAGVNEQYF.

The genes are TRBV10-3 and TRBJ2-1; either TRBD1 or TRBD2 may supply D (5 bases each). V lost 2 bases, J lost 9 bases, and 14 bases lay in between. There are 14 residues in the CDR3. CDR1 and CDR2 from the germline V gene are ENHRY and SYGVKD. CDR3 in amino acids: CAISEGTQRAEQFF. The CDR3 nucleotides are TGTGCCATCAGTGAGGGGACCCAAAGGGCTGAGCAGTTCTTC.

The chain couples TRBV4-2 to TRBJ2-3; D gene ambiguous. The CDR3 has 13 residues. V lost 0 bases and J lost 6, with 7 bases in between. CDR1 and CDR2 from the germline V gene are LGHNA and YNFKEQ. CDR3 DNA sequence: TGTGCCAGCAGCCAAGATCCCCCCGATACGCAGTATTTT. Protein product: CASSQDPPDTQYF.